This is a list of T cell receptor beta chains from one sample in a study of blood T cell repertoires in COVID-19. Generated by immunoSEQ multiplex PCR, the TCRdb table keeps only in-frame clones and is missing some. The table lists 250,000 to 350,000 clones, 84% of them singletons, with over 1.1% in the top ten. Sequenced material: peripheral blood. Source of these receptors: a human donor with COVID-19, enrolled during active disease. The donor label of this sample is uncertain. CDR3s include the opening cysteine and the closing phenylalanine or tryptophan. The D gene is left open where the match is weak. Clone size, where shown, is once, few, many, or a class for clones that have expanded.

J,D,V,size,CDR3,DNA
TRBJ2-1,TRBD1,TRBV15,-,CATSGQGTDEQFF,TGTGCCACCAGCGGACAGGGGACGGATGAGCAGTTCTTC
TRBJ1-1,-,TRBV6-6,once,CASSQNPESGEAFF,TGTGCCAGCAGTCAAAACCCAGAATCAGGCGAAGCTTTCTTT
TRBJ2-7,-,TRBV23-1,-,CASSLLKPTGKGYEQYF,TGCGCCAGCAGTCTCCTAAAGCCCACAGGGAAAGGGTACGAGCAGTACTTC
TRBJ2-3,TRBD2,TRBV19,once,CASGTITTDTQYF,TGTGCCAGTGGGACTATCACCACAGATACGCAGTATTTT
TRBJ2-7,TRBD1,TRBV18,few,CASSPLSDRGSYEQYF,TGTGCCAGCTCACCACTATCCGACAGGGGCTCCTACGAGCAGTACTTC
TRBJ2-7,TRBD1,TRBV4-1,-,CASSQYRGYEQYF,TGCGCCAGCAGCCAATACAGGGGATACGAGCAGTACTTC
TRBJ1-2,-,TRBV19,-,CASSIDPRRTGYGYTF,TGTGCCAGTAGTATAGACCCAAGGAGGACGGGGTATGGCTACACCTTC
TRBJ1-2,-,TRBV5-8,-,CASSLRQVANYGYTF,TGTGCCAGCAGCTTGAGACAGGTAGCTAACTATGGCTACACCTTC
TRBJ1-2,-,TRBV15,few,CATSRDKAGSGYTF,TGTGCCACCAGCAGAGATAAGGCAGGGTCTGGCTACACCTTC
TRBJ1-1,TRBD1,TRBV2,-,CASSEWDRGNTEAFF,TGTGCCAGCAGTGAATGGGACAGGGGGAACACTGAAGCTTTCTTT
TRBJ2-3,TRBD1,TRBV3-1/TRBV3-2,-,CASSQDLGTVGTDTQYF,TGTGCCAGCAGCCAAGACTTGGGGACAGTGGGCACAGATACGCAGTATTTT
TRBJ2-1,-,TRBV2,-,CASSGQGLLNEQFF,TGTGCCAGCAGCGGGCAGGGGCTTCTCAATGAGCAGTTCTTC
TRBJ2-5,TRBD1,TRBV7-6,-,CASSQRSTGQGSETQYF,TGTGCCAGCAGCCAAAGATCCACGGGACAGGGTTCGGAGACCCAGTACTTC
TRBJ2-3,-,TRBV29-1,-,CSVLPGMSTDTQYF,TGCAGCGTTCTACCAGGGATGAGCACAGATACGCAGTATTTT
TRBJ2-3,-,TRBV28,once,CASSRLSGSTDTQYF,TGTGCCAGCAGCCGTCTTAGCGGAAGCACAGATACGCAGTATTTT
TRBJ2-2,-,TRBV7-9,-,CASSQRTGFNTGELFF,TGTGCCAGCAGCCAACGCACGGGTTTCAACACCGGGGAGCTGTTTTTT
TRBJ2-7,-,TRBV7-2,-,CASSLGGRDYEQYF,TGTGCCAGCAGCTTGGGGGGGCGGGATTACGAGCAGTACTTC
TRBJ1-2,-,TRBV7-2,-,CASSLFTPKGDNYGYTF,TGTGCCAGCAGCTTATTCACTCCCAAGGGGGATAACTATGGCTACACCTTC
TRBJ2-1,TRBD2,TRBV5-6,-,CASSFLAGGDNEQFF,TGTGCCAGCAGCTTTCTAGCGGGAGGGGACAATGAGCAGTTCTTC
TRBJ2-2,TRBD2,TRBV13,-,CASSFGLAGGPRAGELFF,TGTGCCAGCAGCTTCGGACTAGCGGGAGGGCCGAGGGCCGGGGAGCTGTTTTTT
TRBJ1-2,TRBD1,TRBV6-5,-,CASSYSSGQFNYGYTF,TGTGCCAGCAGTTACTCTTCGGGACAGTTTAACTATGGCTACACCTTC
TRBJ2-1,TRBD1,TRBV7-2,-,CASSENRGTYNEQFF,TGTGCCAGCAGCGAAAACAGGGGTACCTACAATGAGCAGTTCTTC
TRBJ2-3,TRBD1,TRBV6-4,-,CASSGTGDTDTQYF,TGTGCCAGCAGTGGGACAGGGGATACAGATACGCAGTATTTT
TRBJ2-7,TRBD2,TRBV6-5,-,CASSSPSSGSYEQYF,TGTGCCAGCAGTTCTCCTTCTAGCGGATCCTACGAGCAGTACTTC
TRBJ2-1,TRBD1,TRBV27,-,CASSAWDRSGEQFF,TGTGCCAGCAGTGCCTGGGACAGATCAGGTGAGCAGTTCTTC
TRBJ1-5,-,TRBV3-1/TRBV3-2,-,CASSQDVGQPQHF,TGTGCCAGCAGCCAAGATGTGGGCCAGCCCCAGCATTTT
TRBJ2-2,TRBD2,TRBV4-1,-,CASSPSGKGAGELFF,TGCGCCAGCAGCCCCAGCGGGAAAGGGGCCGGGGAGCTGTTTTTT
TRBJ2-1,TRBD2,TRBV24-1,-,CATSDRLAGGNEQFF,TGTGCCACCAGTGATAGGCTAGCGGGAGGGAATGAGCAGTTCTTC
TRBJ2-3,TRBD2,TRBV24-1,-,CATSDPPPSGISYGTQYF,TGTGCCACCAGTGATCCCCCCCCAAGCGGGATAAGCTACGGTACGCAGTATTTT
TRBJ2-1,TRBD2,TRBV7-2,-,CASGLAGEGEQFF,TGTGCCAGTGGACTAGCGGGAGAGGGTGAGCAGTTCTTC
TRBJ2-7,TRBD1,TRBV5-1,-,CASSSDKGTGAYEQYF,TGCGCCAGCAGCTCCGACAAGGGGACAGGGGCCTACGAGCAGTACTTC
TRBJ2-7,TRBD1,TRBV19,-,CASNYGQGNEQYF,TGTGCCAGTAACTACGGACAGGGGAACGAGCAGTACTTC
TRBJ2-1,-,TRBV2,-,CASSGDNPYNEQFF,TGTGCCAGCAGTGGGGACAACCCCTACAATGAGCAGTTCTTC
TRBJ2-1,TRBD1,TRBV27,few,CASSSPTGGYYNEQFF,TGTGCCAGCAGTTCCCCCACAGGGGGCTACTACAATGAGCAGTTCTTC
TRBJ1-5,-,TRBV30,-,CAWSVIYSNQPQHF,TGTGCCTGGAGTGTAATTTATAGCAATCAGCCCCAGCATTTT
TRBJ1-4,-,TRBV15,-,CATSRVQGYEKLFF,TGTGCCACCAGCAGAGTCCAGGGATATGAAAAACTGTTTTTT
TRBJ2-1,-,TRBV12-5,-,CASGLVIEVSSYNEQFF,TGTGCTAGTGGTTTGGTAATAGAGGTAAGCTCCTACAATGAGCAGTTCTTC
TRBJ1-3,-,TRBV19,-,CASTPGHPSSGNTIYF,TGTGCCAGTACCCCGGGACACCCTTCCTCTGGAAACACCATATATTTT
TRBJ1-1,-,TRBV7-9,-,CASSLVAFNRALQNTEAFF,TGTGCCAGCAGCTTAGTGGCTTTTAACAGGGCACTCCAGAACACTGAAGCTTTCTTT
TRBJ1-6,-,TRBV5-8,-,CASSLNWGRDSYNSPLHF,TGTGCCAGCAGCTTGAATTGGGGCAGGGACTCCTATAATTCACCCCTCCACTTT
TRBJ2-5,-,TRBV11-2,-,CASSLLGRIGTQYF,TGTGCCAGCAGCTTACTGGGGCGTATCGGGACCCAGTACTTC
TRBJ1-2,-,TRBV6-5,-,CASETGPLNYGYTF,TGTGCCAGCGAGACAGGCCCCCTTAACTATGGCTACACCTTC
TRBJ1-3,-,TRBV30,-,CAWSGGVGNTIYF,TGTGCCTGGAGTGGGGGGGTCGGAAACACCATATATTTT
TRBJ2-3,-,TRBV28,-,CASSLPSTDTQYF,TGTGCCAGCAGCCTCCCCAGCACAGATACGCAGTATTTT
TRBJ2-3,TRBD2,TRBV28,once,CASSTGTSGSTDTQYF,TGTGCCAGCAGTACCGGGACTAGCGGGAGCACAGATACGCAGTATTTT
TRBJ1-1,-,TRBV9,-,CASSVERGLYTEAFF,TGTGCCAGCAGCGTAGAAAGGGGTCTATACACTGAAGCTTTCTTT
TRBJ1-3,TRBD1,TRBV5-1,-,CASSSTGDSGNTIYF,TGCGCCAGCAGCTCCACAGGGGATTCAGGAAACACCATATATTTT
TRBJ1-1,-,TRBV27,-,CASSFDRRLNTEAFF,TGTGCCAGCAGTTTTGACAGGAGACTCAACACTGAAGCTTTCTTT
TRBJ1-2,-,TRBV19,-,CASREKANYGYTF,TGTGCCAGCCGAGAAAAAGCAAACTATGGCTACACCTTC